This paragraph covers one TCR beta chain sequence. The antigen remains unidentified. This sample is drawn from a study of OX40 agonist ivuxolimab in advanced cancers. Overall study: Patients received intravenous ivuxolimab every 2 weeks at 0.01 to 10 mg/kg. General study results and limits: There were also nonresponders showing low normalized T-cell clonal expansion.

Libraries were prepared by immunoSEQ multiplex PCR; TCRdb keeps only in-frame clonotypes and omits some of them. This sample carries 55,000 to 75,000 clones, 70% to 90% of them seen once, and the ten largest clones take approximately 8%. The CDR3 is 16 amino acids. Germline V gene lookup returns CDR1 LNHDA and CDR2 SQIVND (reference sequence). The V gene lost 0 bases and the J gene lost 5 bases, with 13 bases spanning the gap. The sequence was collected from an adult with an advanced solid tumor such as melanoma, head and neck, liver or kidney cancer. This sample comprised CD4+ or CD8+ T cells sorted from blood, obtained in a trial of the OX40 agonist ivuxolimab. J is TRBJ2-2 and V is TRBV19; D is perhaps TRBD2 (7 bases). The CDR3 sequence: CASSIDRAGATGELFF. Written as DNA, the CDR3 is TGTGCCAGTAGTATAGACCGTGCGGGGGCGACCGGGGAGCTGTTTTTT.